This entry concerns a single T cell receptor (beta chain). TCRdb reworked the 5' RACE reads into one entry per CDR3 protein, no DNA. Its table records approximately 390,000 distinct CDR3 sequences. This entry belongs to a study of monozygotic twins with inflammatory bowel disease. Germline V CDR1 and CDR2: SGHTA, FQGNSA. The CDR3 spans 15 residues. The chain joins TRBV7-2 to TRBJ1-5; TCRdb picks TRBD1, but there is no DNA to check that call. Sequenced material: blood. The sequence came from a human donor with ulcerative colitis or Crohn's disease, or a healthy co-twin of an affected twin (not recorded which). The CDR3 spells CASSSGRGMSQPQHF.